This T cell receptor beta chain stems from a study of T cells in Graves' hyperthyroidism and ophthalmopathy. Study-level background: Peripheral blood draws took place at initial diagnosis, ahead of any treatment. Study outcomes and limitations: Model predictions of ophthalmopathy came a median 6.5 months before onset.

The source material, RNA transcripts, was used to amplify TCR beta CDR3 regions. With the HTBI primer set, the TCR CDR3 went through a first round of RT-PCR. TCRdb independently ran MiXCR on the multiplex PCR reads; one entry per CDR3 protein. The repertoire consists of 95,000 to 110,000 distinct CDR3 sequences, with about 50% occurring once and the leading ten covering roughly 25%. Judged by abundance, this clonotype is medium-sized. The antigen remains unidentified. The CDR3 is 14 residues long. The ends were cut back, 4 bases at V and 5 bases at J, with 15 bases in the middle. Germline V gene lookup returns CDR1 SQVTM and CDR2 ANQGSEA.

Material for sequencing was blood. The chain joins TRBV29-1 to TRBJ1-5, with a possible D match to TRBD1 (6 bases). This TCR came from a man aged 40-49 years with Graves' hyperthyroidism. The CDR3 nucleotides read TGCAGCGTTGGGGGGGGGACATTTGATCAGCCCCAGCATTTT. Its protein product is CSVGGGTFDQPQHF.